This paragraph covers one T cell receptor beta chain sequence. The antigen is unknown. The entry originates in a study of OX40 agonist ivuxolimab in advanced cancers. At the level of the study: Every 2 weeks, ivuxolimab was infused into the patients intravenously at between 0.01 and 10 mg/kg. People in dose escalation had one of these cancers: hepatocellular carcinoma, melanoma, renal cell or head and neck cancer.

Sequencing used immunoSEQ multiplex PCR; TCRdb keeps in-frame clones, though not all of them. The table lists 50,000 to 75,000 clones, 70% to 90% of them singletons, with about 0.38% in the top ten. Findings and caveats of the study: On average, a greater number of expanded clones characterised CD8+ T cells relative to CD4+. The work left the antigen specificity of expanded peripheral T cells undetermined.

V shed 6 bases and J 4 bases; nucleotides not matched to a gene: 10. This CDR3 region has 15 residues. The V gene's germline CDR1 is MNHNY and CDR2 SVGAGI (reference sequence). The sequencing here drew on CD4+ or CD8+ T cells sorted from blood, taken in a trial of the OX40 agonist ivuxolimab. The chain carries TRBV6-6 and TRBJ2-3; 7 nucleotides agree with TRBD2. This sequence was found in an adult with an advanced solid tumor such as melanoma, head and neck, liver or kidney cancer. As DNA, the CDR3 is TGTGCCAGCAGCCCGATGGGGGGGTCGGCAGATACGCAGTATTTT. This sequence encodes CASSPMGGSADTQYF.